This is a list of T cell receptor beta chains from one sample in a study of shared clonotypes between healthy human individuals. The table came from immunoSEQ multiplex PCR; TCRdb's copy has only in-frame clones and leaves some out. The table lists approximately 1.5 million clones, approximately 98.5% of them singletons, with about 0.34% in the top ten. Specimen: naive CD4+ T cells sorted from blood. The receptor source for this set is a man aged 25-40 years in good health. The CDR3 runs from the conserved cysteine through the conserved F or W. The order of the fields is clone size, D gene, V gene, J gene, CDR3 DNA, CDR3 protein. The D gene is left open where the match is weak. Expanded clones are given a class, and other clones once, few, many or no size at all.

.	.	TRBV7-9	TRBJ1-5	TGTGCCAGCAGCTTAGGCCGAGTTGGACAGCTCAATCAGCCCCAGCATTTT	CASSLGRVGQLNQPQHF
.	.	TRBV28	TRBJ2-7	TGTGCCAGTAGATCGGGGGACGGGGAGCAGTACTTC	CASRSGDGEQYF
once	TRBD2	TRBV5-1	TRBJ2-1	TGCGCCAGCAGCTCCGGACTAGCGGCCTACAATGAGCAGTTCTTC	CASSSGLAAYNEQFF
once	TRBD2	TRBV6-1	TRBJ2-1	TGTGCCAGCAGTGTCAGAGTTAGCGGGAGGGCCCCCTACAATGAGCAGTTCTTC	CASSVRVSGRAPYNEQFF
.	.	TRBV10-3	TRBJ2-1	TGTGCCACCTCCGGACCGGGACGTTTTGACAATGAGCAGTTCTTC	CATSGPGRFDNEQFF
once	.	TRBV5-1	TRBJ2-3	TGCGCCAGCAGCCTGATGGACAGAACCACAGATACGCAGTATTTT	CASSLMDRTTDTQYF
once	.	TRBV7-2	TRBJ1-5	TGTGCCAGCAGCCTTGGGGGGGGCCAGCCCCAGCATTTT	CASSLGGGQPQHF
.	TRBD1	TRBV5-6	TRBJ1-4	TGTGCCAGCAGCTTGAGGACAGGGGTTAGGTCTAATGAAAAACTGTTTTTT	CASSLRTGVRSNEKLFF
.	.	TRBV14	TRBJ2-2	TGTGCCAGCAGCCAAGAAGTGTCAGGCCGAAGATACACCGGGGAGCTGTTTTTT	CASSQEVSGRRYTGELFF
.	TRBD1	TRBV11-3	TRBJ2-1	TGTGCCAGCAGCCCCCGGACAGGGGGATACAATGAGCAGTTCTTC	CASSPRTGGYNEQFF
.	TRBD1	TRBV5-1	TRBJ2-2	TGCGCCAGCAGTTCCGGACAGGGGTCCACCGGGGAGCTGTTTTTT	CASSSGQGSTGELFF
.	.	TRBV7-9	TRBJ1-4	TGTGCCAGCAGCACCCTGGACAGTGCCGTGAGAGAAAAACTGTTTTTT	CASSTLDSAVREKLFF
.	.	TRBV2	TRBJ1-4	TGTGCCAGCAGTGAGTGGGGTTACGGTGAAAAACTGTTTTTT	CASSEWGYGEKLFF
.	.	TRBV11-2	TRBJ2-1	TGTGCCAGCAGCTTAAGTCCTAGCTCCTACAATGAGCAGTTCTTC	CASSLSPSSYNEQFF
.	.	TRBV6-1	TRBJ1-1	TGTGCCAGCAGTGAAAATACGAACACTGAAGCTTTCTTT	CASSENTNTEAFF
.	.	TRBV29-1	TRBJ2-2	TGCAGCGTTGTTGACTACCAGAGGAACGGGGAGCTGTTTTTT	CSVVDYQRNGELFF
.	TRBD2	TRBV5-4	TRBJ2-1	TGTGCCAGCAGCTCTCTAGCGGACGCCTACAATGAGCAGTTCTTC	CASSSLADAYNEQFF
.	.	TRBV28	TRBJ1-1	TGTGCCAGCGGTACCTCTAGGGGGTTTAACACTGAAGCTTTCTTT	CASGTSRGFNTEAFF
.	.	TRBV5-4	TRBJ2-2	TGTGCCAGCAGCTGGGGCACCGGGGAGCTGTTTTTT	CASSWGTGELFF
.	TRBD2	TRBV7-3	TRBJ2-1	TGTGCCAGCAGCTTAACGTTAGGGCGGGAGGCCGAGCAGTTCTTC	CASSLTLGREAEQFF
.	.	TRBV27	TRBJ1-2	TGTGCCAGCAGCTGGTCGAGAGGTAACTATGGCTACACCTTC	CASSWSRGNYGYTF
.	.	TRBV9	TRBJ2-7	TGTGCCAGCAGCGTTGGTGGGAGCAACTACGAGCAGTACTTC	CASSVGGSNYEQYF
.	.	TRBV5-1	TRBJ2-1	TGCGCCAGCAGCTTGGCAGGGATAAGCGTCCATGAGCAGTTCTTC	CASSLAGISVHEQFF
.	.	TRBV5-6	TRBJ2-6	TGTGCCAGCACCCCACGGAGCTCTGGGGCCAACGTCCTGACTTTC	CASTPRSSGANVLTF
.	TRBD2	TRBV5-4	TRBJ2-1	TGTGCCAGCAGCCAATACCGGACTAGCGACCACAATGAGCAGTTCTTC	CASSQYRTSDHNEQFF
once	.	TRBV11-2	TRBJ2-7	TGTGCCAGCAGCCTCTCAGAATACGAGCAGTACTTC	CASSLSEYEQYF
.	TRBD1	TRBV29-1	TRBJ2-1	TGCAGCGTTGAAGATCTCCAGGGGGATGAGCAGTTCTTC	CSVEDLQGDEQFF
.	.	TRBV5-4	TRBJ1-3	TGTGCCAGCAGCCTGGCCGCTGGAAACACCATATATTTT	CASSLAAGNTIYF
.	.	TRBV14	TRBJ2-1	TGTGCCAGCAGCCAAGATCCGGCACGTAATGAGCAGTTCTTC	CASSQDPARNEQFF
.	.	TRBV2	TRBJ1-5	TGTGCCAGCAAGGTCACAGGCAATCAGCCCCAGCATTTT	CASKVTGNQPQHF
.	.	TRBV5-5	TRBJ2-1	TGTGCCAGCAGCTTGTACGACTCATCCCACAATGAGCAGTTCTTC	CASSLYDSSHNEQFF